The 17 T cell receptor beta chains presented below share a single source sample, sequenced in a study of blood T cell repertoires in COVID-19. The assay was immunoSEQ multiplex PCR, and TCRdb's table has in-frame clones only and misses some. Of 210,000 or so clones listed, 83% are singletons. Sequences were obtained from peripheral blood. These receptors were collected from a woman aged 25-40 years with COVID-19, enrolled during active disease.

The chain has TRBV12-3 or TRBV12-4 and TRBJ1-6; no clear D gene. This CDR3 spans 13 amino acids. Trimming pared 6 bases from V and 9 bases from J, leaving 12 bases between. CDR3 amino acids: CASRKVESSPLHF. The CDR3 DNA follows: TGTGCCAGCAGGAAGGTGGAGTCTTCACCCCTCCACTTT.

This CDR3 reads CASSYGRETEAFF. In DNA form, the CDR3 reads TGTGCCAGCAGTTACGGCAGGGAAACTGAAGCTTTCTTT. The gene calls are TRBV6-2 or TRBV6-3 and TRBJ1-1, with a weak D call TRBD1 (5 bases). This CDR3 is 13 amino acids long. V was clipped by 2 bases and J by 5 bases, with 9 bases between them. CDR1 is MNHEY and CDR2 is SVGEGT in the germline V gene.

This chain connects TRBV6-2 or TRBV6-3 to TRBJ2-1, with 13 bases matching TRBD2. The CDR3 consists of 18 residues. CDR1 MNHEY and CDR2 SVGEGT come from the germline V gene. The V and J ends lost 5 bases and 0 bases, in that order; junction bases with no gene match: 7. CDR3 protein: CASSTSGTSGVSYNEQFF. The DNA of the CDR3 is TGTGCCAGCAGTACATCCGGGACTAGCGGGGTCTCCTACAATGAGCAGTTCTTC.

The table lists this clone with a few counts. This chain links TRBV4-3 with TRBJ1-3, with TRBD1 as a possible D gene (6 bases). Germline lookup yields CDR1 LGHNA and CDR2 YSLEER. The CDR3 length is 16 residues. V gave up 0 bases and J gave up 0 bases, with 9 bases separating them. The CDR3 nucleotides read TGCGCCAGCAGCCAAGAAGGGACAACCTCTGGAAACACCATATATTTT. It yields the protein CASSQEGTTSGNTIYF.

The chain joins TRBV4-3 to TRBJ2-1, with TRBD1 matching over 10 bases. This CDR3 has 19 amino acids. V lost 4 bases and J lost 1; bases outside the gene matches: 13. Germline lookup yields CDR1 LGHNA and CDR2 YSLEER. This chain's CDR3 is CASSPGGDRGPESYNEQFF. CDR3 in DNA: TGCGCCAGCAGCCCGGGCGGCGACAGGGGGCCGGAATCCTACAATGAGCAGTTCTTC.

The genes are TRBV5-5 and TRBJ1-5; D remains ambiguous. V dropped 6 bases and J dropped 9 bases, with 16 bases sitting between them. CDR3 size: 13 residues. CDR1 SGHKS and CDR2 YYEKEE come from the germline V gene (reference sequence). For the CDR3, the DNA is TGTGCCAGCACCGACGAAGAGGGCCCGCCCCAGCATTTT. This gives the protein CASTDEEGPPQHF.

This clone showed up just once. V usage is TRBV2 and J usage is TRBJ2-7, with TRBD2 matching over 7 bases. Germline lookup yields CDR1 SNHLY and CDR2 FYNNEI. The CDR3 contains 12 residues. The V and J ends lost 10 bases and 5 bases, in that order; junction bases with no gene match: 8. CDR3 bases: TGTGCCACCCGGGGCGGGAGAGACGAGCAGTACTTC. Its translation is CATRGGRDEQYF.

This sequence joins TRBV4-3 and TRBJ2-1, with 14 bases that match TRBD2. The CDR3 covers 17 residues. The germline V gene encodes CDR1 LGHNA and CDR2 YSLEER. With V trimmed by 0 bases and J by 9 bases, 7 bases remained unmatched. For the CDR3, the DNA is TGCGCCAGCAGCCAAGAACCGACTAGCGGGGGGGCCATTGAGCAGTTCTTC. Translation gives CASSQEPTSGGAIEQFF.

The rearrangement uses TRBV5-5 and TRBJ2-3, with 7 positions matching TRBD1. This CDR3 has 15 residues. J gave up 2 bases and V 4 bases, and 7 bases lay outside the gene matches. CDR1 is SGHKS, CDR2 YYEKEE, per germline (reference sequence). The CDR3 protein is CASSRRTGNTDTQYF. The CDR3, as DNA: TGTGCCAGCAGCCGTCGGACAGGTAACACAGATACGCAGTATTTT.

The rearrangement links TRBV28 to TRBJ2-6, with D possibly matching TRBD2 (5 bases). The ends were cut back, 5 bases at V and 1 base at J, with 12 bases in the middle. Looked up from germline, CDR1 is MDHEN and CDR2 is SYDVKM. The CDR3 sequence is 16 residues long. CDR3 nucleotides: TGTGCCAGCAGTCCACGCCGGGGTTCTGGGGCCAACGTCCTGACTTTC. This gives the protein CASSPRRGSGANVLTF.

V and J are TRBV19 and TRBJ2-7; the match to TRBD1 covers 7 bases. With V trimmed by 5 bases and J by 3 bases, 7 bases remained unmatched. Germline V gene sequence: CDR1 LNHDA, CDR2 SQIVND (reference sequence). The CDR3 spans 14 residues. This chain's CDR3 is CASSSGTENYEQYF. The CDR3, as DNA: TGTGCCAGTAGTTCCGGGACAGAGAACTACGAGCAGTACTTC.

The V gene is TRBV7-9, the J gene TRBJ1-2, with 7 bases identical to TRBD1. The V gene end was trimmed by 5 bases and the J gene end by 4 bases; junction bases not matched to a gene: 19. This CDR3 contains 18 residues. In germline, CDR1 is SEHNR, CDR2 FQNEAQ (reference sequence). DNA of the CDR3: TGTGCCAGCAGCCAGGACGCGGGACATTTTCCAGGGGGCTATGGCTACACCTTC. Its translation is CASSQDAGHFPGGYGYTF. Filled out from reference TRBV7-9 and TRBJ1-2, the complete variable domain reads DTGVSQNPRHKITKRGQNVTFRCDPISEHNRLYWYRQTLGQGPEFLTYFQNEAQLEKSRLLSDRFSAERPKGSFSTLEIQRTEQGDSAMYLCASSQDAGHFPGGYGYTFGSGTRLTVV.

V and J are TRBV7-9 and TRBJ1-2, with D possibly matching TRBD1 (5 bases). CDR3 size: 16 residues. Germline V lookup: CDR1 SEHNR, CDR2 FQNEAQ (reference sequence). V gave up 5 bases and J gave up 4 bases, with 20 bases separating them. The DNA of the CDR3 is TGTGCCAGCAGCCCGATTGGCGGGGCAAGAGGCTATGGCTACACCTTC. Translation gives CASSPIGGARGYGYTF.

The CDR3 loop is CASSRTAGTYEQYF. The CDR3, as DNA: TGTGCCAGCAGCCGGACAGCAGGAACCTACGAGCAGTACTTC. The chain combines TRBV6-2 or TRBV6-3 with TRBJ2-7; D is possibly TRBD1 (6 bases). The CDR3 length is 14 residues. Trimming removed 6 bases at V and 2 bases at J, with 14 bases between. CDR1 is MNHEY and CDR2 is SVGEGT in the germline V gene.

V usage is TRBV5-6 and J usage is TRBJ1-2; no definite D call. Germline V gene lookup returns CDR1 SGHDT and CDR2 YYEEEE. The CDR3 is 17 residues long. V was cut by 7 bases and J by 0 bases, with 22 bases left in between. The DNA of the CDR3 is TGTGCCAGCGGAGACCAGATAAGACTGAATACTAACTATGGCTACACCTTC. Residues: CASGDQIRLNTNYGYTF.

The genes are TRBV6-2 or TRBV6-3 and TRBJ2-5, with a weak D call TRBD2 (6 bases). Per germline, CDR1 MNHEY and CDR2 SVGEGT. The CDR3 runs 16 residues. V lost 5 bases to trimming and J lost 4 bases, with 20 bases between them. CDR3 sequence reads: CASSPMTSQLAETQYF. CDR3 DNA: TGTGCCAGCAGTCCGATGACTAGTCAGCTGGCAGAGACCCAGTACTTC.

CDR3 protein: CASSIDLGREAYNEQFF. The CDR3 region has the DNA TGTGCCAGTAGTATAGATCTAGGGCGGGAGGCTTACAATGAGCAGTTCTTC. The V and J genes are TRBV19 and TRBJ2-1; 8 bases match TRBD2. V lost 0 bases and J lost 4; bases outside the gene matches: 8. This CDR3 has 17 residues. CDR1 and CDR2 (germline): LNHDA, SQIVND (reference sequence). The whole variable domain, filled in from reference TRBV19 and TRBJ2-1, reads DGGITQSPKYLFRKEGQNVTLSCEQNLNHDAMYWYRQDPGQGLRLIYYSQIVNDFQKGDIAEGYSVSREKKESFPLTVTSAQKNPTAFYLCASSIDLGREAYNEQFFGPGTRLTVL.